These T cell receptor beta chains were read from a single sample in a study of blood T cell repertoires in COVID-19. Only in-frame clones appear in the TCRdb table, and some are missing; sequencing was by immunoSEQ multiplex PCR. The data show tens of thousands of clones, roughly 80% seen once. Sample: peripheral blood. These receptors were obtained from a human donor in a cohort sampled during active or convalescent COVID-19. CDR3s include the opening cysteine and the closing phenylalanine or tryptophan. D genes are given only for firm matches. Only part of the rows carry a size: once, few, many, or a class if the clone is expanded.

j_gene | abundance | v_gene | d_gene | CDR3nt | CDR3aa
TRBJ1-5 | NA | TRBV19 | TRBD1 | TGTGCCAGTAGTTTTCGACAGGGTTCGCATGTTAATCAGCCCCAGCATTTT | CASSFRQGSHVNQPQHF
TRBJ1-2 | NA | TRBV6-5 | NA | TGTGCCAGCAGTTACTCGGGGCTTAAAGGCTACACCTTC | CASSYSGLKGYTF
TRBJ2-1 | few | TRBV5-1 | NA | TGCGCCAGCAGCGATGGGACTGTCTACAATGAGCAGTTCTTC | CASSDGTVYNEQFF
TRBJ1-6 | NA | TRBV28 | TRBD1 | TGTGCCAGTAGGACAGGCGGCCTCTATAATTCACCCCTCCACTTT | CASRTGGLYNSPLHF
TRBJ2-1 | few | TRBV6-6 | TRBD2 | TGTGCCAGCAGTTACTCGGGCGGGGGGGCATACAATGAGCAGTTCTTC | CASSYSGGGAYNEQFF
TRBJ2-1 | NA | TRBV10-3 | TRBD2 | TGTGCCATCAGTGAGACTAGCGGGGGGTCCAATGAGCAGTTCTTC | CAISETSGGSNEQFF
TRBJ2-5 | once | TRBV4-3 | NA | TGCGCCAGCAGCCAAGAGTCTGCCGTGGGCTACGAGACCCAGTACTTC | CASSQESAVGYETQYF
TRBJ2-1 | once | TRBV5-1 | TRBD1 | TGCGCCAGCAGCTTGGGGCAGGGGGCCTACAATGAGCAGTTCTTC | CASSLGQGAYNEQFF
TRBJ2-5 | NA | TRBV11-1 | TRBD2 | TGTGCCAGCAGCTTGACTAGCGGGGACCAAGAGACCCAGTACTTC | CASSLTSGDQETQYF
TRBJ1-3 | NA | TRBV19 | NA | TGTGCCAGTACCGATCGGGGGGCGGCTGGAAACACCATATATTTT | CASTDRGAAGNTIYF
TRBJ1-1 | NA | TRBV5-1 | NA | TGCGCCAGCAGCTTGGCCGCGCCTGGGGGCGTAATCGCTGAAGCTTTCTTT | CASSLAAPGGVIAEAFF
TRBJ1-1 | NA | TRBV4-3 | NA | TGCGCCAGCAGCCAAGTGGGAGGCGGGGAAACGACTGAAGCTTTCTTT | CASSQVGGGETTEAFF
TRBJ2-1 | NA | TRBV9 | NA | TGTGCCAGCAGCCCCCACCGTTTAGTTAATGAGCAGTTCTTC | CASSPHRLVNEQFF
TRBJ2-6 | once | TRBV10-3 | NA | TGTGCCATCAGTGAGGGCCCCTCTGGGGCCAACGTCCTGACTTTC | CAISEGPSGANVLTF